A single sample gave rise to the 13 T cell receptor beta chains below, sequenced in a study of cytotoxic CD8 clonotypes in ibrutinib-treated CLL. TCRdb keeps only in-frame clones here, not all; method: immunoSEQ multiplex PCR. This sample has around 160,000 clones, with 81% found just once. The material sequenced was PBMCs, taken after 12 months of ibrutinib treatment. The receptors were gathered from a human donor with chronic lymphocytic leukemia.

The table lists this clone with a count of one. This chain links TRBV18 with TRBJ1-2; 9 bases align to TRBD1. The CDR3 is made up of 16 amino acids. V gave up 1 base and J gave up 9 bases; unmatched junction bases: 12. Germline CDR1 is KGHSH and CDR2 is LQKENI. The CDR3, as DNA: TGTGCCAGCTCACCACTATCACCCGTACAGGGGGCCCGCTACACCTTC. Encoded protein: CASSPLSPVQGARYTF.

The chain couples TRBV7-9 to TRBJ1-2; D gene uncertain. This CDR3 is 13 amino acids long. Germline CDR1 SEHNR, CDR2 FQNEAQ (reference sequence). Trimming took 1 base from V and 3 from J, leaving 6 bases between them. CDR3 residues: CASSLGVDYGYTF. Written as DNA, the CDR3 is TGTGCCAGCAGCTTAGGGGTGGACTATGGCTACACCTTC.

The chain joins TRBV7-8 to TRBJ2-3; TRBD2 matches 7 bases. CDR3 size: 16 residues. V shed 3 bases, J shed 2 bases, and the junction held 8 bases outside the gene matches. Germline V gene sequence: CDR1 SGHVS, CDR2 FQNEAQ. As DNA, the CDR3 is TGTGCCAGCAGCTTGAGCCCGGGGGGATTCACAGATACGCAGTATTTT. Translated: CASSLSPGGFTDTQYF.

This chain links TRBV28 with TRBJ2-7; TRBD1 matches at 7 bases. CDR1 is MDHEN, CDR2 SYDVKM, per germline. The CDR3 spans 12 residues. The J segment lost 3 bases and the V segment lost 8 bases, leaving 4 bases of the junction unmatched. In DNA, the CDR3 is TGTGCCAGCTGGGACAGAAACTACGAGCAGTACTTC. Its protein is CASWDRNYEQYF.

CDR3 nucleotides: TGTGCCACCAGCAGAGGATCGGGGCGTCCGACAGGGAACACTGAAGCTTTCTTT. Protein product: CATSRGSGRPTGNTEAFF. The chain employs TRBV15 and TRBJ1-1; D possibly corresponds to TRBD1 (6 bases). Germline values: CDR1 LNHNV, CDR2 YYDKDF (reference sequence). The CDR3 is made up of 18 amino acids. Trimming removed 1 base from V and 1 base from J, with 19 bases in between.

V gene TRBV4-3 combines with J gene TRBJ1-3; D remains ambiguous. There are 15 residues in the CDR3. V was trimmed by 0 bases and J by 1 base, leaving 7 bases between them. Germline CDR1 and CDR2: LGHNA and YSLEER. The CDR3: CASSQEGLSGNTIYF. CDR3 DNA: TGCGCCAGCAGCCAAGAGGGGTTGTCTGGAAACACCATATATTTT.

This rearrangement joins TRBV27 to TRBJ2-7; no reliable D call. Trimming took off 2 bases at V and 1 base at J, with 12 bases between the two ends. The CDR3 totals 15 residues. In germline, CDR1 is MNHEY, CDR2 SMNVEV (reference sequence). DNA of the CDR3: TGTGCCAGCAGTTTAGCCCCGGAGTGGTCCTACGAGCAGTACTTC. Protein sequence: CASSLAPEWSYEQYF.

This clone was observed once. V gene TRBV7-3 combines with J gene TRBJ1-1; a weak D match, TRBD1 (5 bases). CDR3 length equals 13 residues. V gave up 5 bases and J gave up 7 bases, with 14 bases separating them. Germline CDR1 is SGHTA and CDR2 is FQGTGA. CDR3 nucleotides: TGTGCCAGCAGCCCAGCAGACCAGGGTGAAGCTTTCTTT. Translating gives CASSPADQGEAFF.

A few counts support this clone. The CDR3 coding sequence is TGTGCCAGCAGCGCTGACAGGGGGCGATTTGATTCACCCCTCCACTTT. Amino acids: CASSADRGRFDSPLHF. V is TRBV9 and J is TRBJ1-6, with 10 bases lining up with TRBD1. J lost 8 bases, V lost 3 bases, and 8 bases had no gene match. CDR3 length: 16 residues. Germline V gives CDR1 SGDLS, CDR2 YYNGEE.

The CDR3 DNA follows: TGTGCCAGCAGTTACTCGGAGGGTCGGGATTCACCCCTCCACTTT. As protein: CASSYSEGRDSPLHF. The chain has TRBV6-5 and TRBJ1-6, with unresolved D. This CDR3 spans 15 amino acids. Trimming cost V 0 bases and J 8 bases, with 11 bases left between them. Germline assignment: CDR1 MNHEY and CDR2 SVGAGI.

The chain links TRBV7-2 to TRBJ2-6, with D possibly TRBD2 on 5 matching bases. In germline, CDR1 is SGHTA, CDR2 FQGNSA. The CDR3 runs to 15 residues. Trimming cost V 5 bases and J 0 bases, with 8 bases left between them. The CDR3 reads CASSPRGSGANVLTF. In nucleotides, the CDR3 is TGTGCCAGCAGCCCACGGGGCTCTGGGGCCAACGTCCTGACTTTC.

This chain uses TRBV19 with TRBJ1-4; the D gene is possibly TRBD1 (5 bases). Trimming cost V 2 bases and J 4 bases, with 20 bases left between them. There are 18 residues in the CDR3. CDR1 is LNHDA, CDR2 SQIVND, per germline (reference sequence). The CDR3 sequence: CASSIRKYGAAFNEKLFF. Written as DNA, the CDR3 is TGTGCCAGTAGTATACGAAAGTATGGGGCGGCCTTTAATGAAAAACTGTTTTTT. The complete variable domain, with remaining parts taken from reference TRBV19 and TRBJ1-4, reads DGGITQSPKYLFRKEGQNVTLSCEQNLNHDAMYWYRQDPGQGLRLIYYSQIVNDFQKGDIAEGYSVSREKKESFPLTVTSAQKNPTAFYLCASSIRKYGAAFNEKLFFGSGTQLSVL.

The chain joins TRBV5-8 to TRBJ2-5; D possibly corresponds to TRBD1 (5 bases). CDR1 is SGHTS, CDR2 YDEGEE, per germline. This CDR3 is built from 14 residues. V lost 0 bases and J lost 4, with 10 bases in between. CDR3 nucleotide sequence: TGTGCCAGCAGCTTGGGTAATCAGGGAGAGACCCAGTACTTC. Residues: CASSLGNQGETQYF.